This T cell receptor beta chain was retrieved from a study of CD8 T cells in Susac syndrome. Trimming removed 6 bases from V and 5 bases from J, with 5 bases in between. There are 11 residues in the CDR3. Germline V gene data show CDR1 as PRHDT and CDR2 as FYEKMQ (reference sequence). RNA was extracted with the RNeasy kit, and a quantity of roughly 0.5 to 1 ug was reverse transcribed using random hexamers. Multiplex PCR with immunoSEQ amplified the TCR beta CDR3 across 54 Vbeta and 13 Jbeta. TCRdb itself ran the immunoSEQ multiplex PCR reads through MiXCR, one entry per CDR3 protein. This sample has approximately 94,000 distinct CDR3 sequences, with 95% found just once.

The gene calls are TRBV13 and TRBJ2-1; unclear D gene. Sequencing input: CD8+ T cells from PBMCs. This sequence originates from a human donor with Susac syndrome. CDR3 protein: CASRFDNEQFF. CDR3 DNA: TGTGCCAGCAGGTTTGACAATGAGCAGTTCTTC. The complete variable domain, with remaining parts taken from reference TRBV13 and TRBJ2-1, reads AAGVIQSPRHLIKEKRETATLKCYPIPRHDTVYWYQQGPGQDPQFLISFYEKMQSDKGSIPDRFSAQQFSDYHSELNMSSLELGDSALYFCASRFDNEQFFGPGTRLTVL.